The T cell receptor (beta chain) under discussion was sequenced for a study of blood T cell repertoires in COVID-19. Background on the study: COVID-19 samples collected from the United States, Italy and Spain covered acute and convalescent phases. From T cells, B-cell-depleted T cells, or PBMCs came the material, which was cDNA or gDNA.

Profiling relied on immunoSEQ multiplex PCR, and the TCRdb table lists in-frame clones only, not all of them. The sample shows under 70,000 clones, 79% of them seen only once. The sequencing input was peripheral blood. The sequence came from a woman of 80 years or more with active or convalescent COVID-19.

The CDR3 nucleotides read TGCGCCAGCAGCTTGGGTCCAGGGAACAACGGCTACACCTTC. Its protein product is CASSLGPGNNGYTF. The chain couples TRBV5-1 to TRBJ1-2; a possible D gene is TRBD1 (5 bases). CDR1 is SGHRS and CDR2 is YFSETQ in the germline V gene. V gave up 0 bases and J gave up 8 bases, with 14 bases separating them. This CDR3 has 14 residues.